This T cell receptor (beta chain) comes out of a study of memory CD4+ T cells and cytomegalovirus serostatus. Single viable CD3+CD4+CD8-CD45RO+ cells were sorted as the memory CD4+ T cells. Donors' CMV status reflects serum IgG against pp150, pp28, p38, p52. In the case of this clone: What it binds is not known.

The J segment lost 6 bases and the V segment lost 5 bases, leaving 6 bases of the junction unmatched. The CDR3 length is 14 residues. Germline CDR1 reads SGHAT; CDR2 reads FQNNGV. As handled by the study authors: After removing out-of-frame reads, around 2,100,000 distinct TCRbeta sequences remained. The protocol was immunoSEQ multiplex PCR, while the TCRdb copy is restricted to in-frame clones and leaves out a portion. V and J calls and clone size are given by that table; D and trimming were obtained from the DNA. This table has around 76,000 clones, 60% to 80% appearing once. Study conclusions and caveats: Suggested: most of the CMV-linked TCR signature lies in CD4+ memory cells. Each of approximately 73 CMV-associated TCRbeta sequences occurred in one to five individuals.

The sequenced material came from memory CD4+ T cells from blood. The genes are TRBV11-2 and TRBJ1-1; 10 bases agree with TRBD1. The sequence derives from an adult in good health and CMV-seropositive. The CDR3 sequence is CASSPHGQGAEAFF. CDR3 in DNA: TGTGCCAGCAGCCCCCACGGACAGGGGGCTGAAGCTTTCTTT.